This TCR beta chain was captured by sequencing in a study of cytomegalovirus exposure and HLA in healthy donors. This clone appeared a single time. The target antigen is unknown. Notes on the study in general: Some V segments, including TRBV6-2 and TRBV6-3, were excluded as indistinguishable.

PCR employed 60 Vbeta and 13 Jbeta primers. Some clones are missing from TCRdb's copy, which holds only in-frame ones; the method was immunoSEQ multiplex PCR. The data show about 170,000 clones, with 76% seen just once and 0.75% to 0.8% held by the top ten. From germline, CDR1 is SGDLS and CDR2 YYNGEE. The CDR3 runs to 15 residues. V was pared by 4 bases and J by 4 bases, with 14 bases between. Source material: PBMCs. The sequence was obtained from a female donor in good health and CMV-seronegative. V and J are TRBV9 and TRBJ1-4; a possible D gene is TRBD1 (6 bases). The chain's CDR3 is CASSPAGGNNEKLFF. The CDR3 DNA reads TGTGCCAGCAGCCCCGCTGGGGGCAATAATGAAAAACTGTTTTTT.